This TCR beta chain stems from a study of blood T cell repertoires in COVID-19. Study background: T cells, B-cell-depleted T cells, or PBMCs supplied cDNA or gDNA.

Data came from immunoSEQ multiplex PCR; TCRdb stores just in-frame clones and leaves some out. The top ten clones hold 5.5% to 8.5% of a sample with fewer than 200,000 clones, 80% of them seen once. The sample was peripheral blood. This sequence was found in a man aged 55-75 years with acute or convalescent COVID-19.

CDR3 nucleotides: TGTGCCAGCAGCTTGGGGACAGGGGCATCGTTTGGTGGCTACACCTTC. This sequence encodes CASSLGTGASFGGYTF. The chain recombines TRBV5-5 with TRBJ1-2; 9 nucleotides match TRBD1. Germline V gives CDR1 SGHKS, CDR2 YYEKEE (reference sequence). With 0 bases clipped from V and 7 bases from J, the junction kept 10 bases outside the gene matches. CDR3 length equals 16 residues.